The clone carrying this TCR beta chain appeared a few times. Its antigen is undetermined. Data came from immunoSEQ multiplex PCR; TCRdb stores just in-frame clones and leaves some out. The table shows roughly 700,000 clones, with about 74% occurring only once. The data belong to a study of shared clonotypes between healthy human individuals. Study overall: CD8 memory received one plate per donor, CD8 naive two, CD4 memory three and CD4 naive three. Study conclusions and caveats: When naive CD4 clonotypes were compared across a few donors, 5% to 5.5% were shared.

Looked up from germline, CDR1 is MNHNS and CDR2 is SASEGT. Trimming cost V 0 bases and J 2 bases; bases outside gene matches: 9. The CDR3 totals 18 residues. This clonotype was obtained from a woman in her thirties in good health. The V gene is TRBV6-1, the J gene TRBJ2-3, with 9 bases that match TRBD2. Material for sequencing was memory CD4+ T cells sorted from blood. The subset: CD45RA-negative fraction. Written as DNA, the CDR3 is TGTGCCAGCAGTGAAGCGGGGACTAGCATCCCCTCCACAGATACGCAGTATTTT. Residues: CASSEAGTSIPSTDTQYF.